The 20 T cell receptor beta chains listed next were all sequenced from one sample in a study of human T cells and chemical hapten exposure. The time point is: healthy volunteer bleed at 6 weeks. The total RNA was obtained from whole blood that was not fractionated. MiXCR, applied by TCRdb to the RACE reads, yields one record per CDR3 protein. The sample lists 65,000 or so distinct CDR3 sequences; roughly 6.6% were seen once. Sequenced input: whole blood. The source is a female donor in good health. Some clones in this sample may be carry-over from other donors' samples.

This chain links TRBV14 with TRBJ2-7; D unresolved. This CDR3 region has 12 residues. Trimming took off 4 bases at V and 2 bases at J, with 6 bases between the two ends. Germline-derived CDR1 and CDR2 are SGHDN and FVKESK. CDR3 bases: TGTGCCAGCAGCCTGAATGCCTACGAGCAGTACTTC. It is translated as CASSLNAYEQYF.

In its sample, this clonotype was seen many times. The V gene is TRBV2, the J gene TRBJ2-7; 9 positions agree with TRBD2. The germline CDR1 and CDR2 sequences are SNHLY and FYNNEI. The CDR3 consists of 15 residues. Unmatched junction bases numbered 5, after V lost 5 bases and J lost 0 bases. The DNA for the CDR3 is TGTGCCAGCAGTCCTCATAGCGGGAGCTCCTACGAGCAGTACTTC. Translation: CASSPHSGSSYEQYF.

This clonotype was seen many times. The chain combines TRBV9 with TRBJ2-7; unclear D gene. The CDR3 loop spans 14 amino acids. The V gene lost 1 base and the J gene lost 1 base, with 9 bases spanning the gap. Per the germline V gene, CDR1 is SGDLS and CDR2 is YYNGEE. CDR3 sequence reads: CASSVNGISYEQYF. CDR3 nucleotide sequence: TGTGCCAGCAGCGTAAATGGGATTTCCTACGAGCAGTACTTC.

The chain uses TRBV4-3 and TRBJ1-3; D may be TRBD1 (6 bases). The CDR3 runs to 16 residues. Trimming removed 3 bases at V and 4 bases at J, with 16 bases between. CDR1 and CDR2 from the germline V gene are LGHNA and YSLEER. This chain's CDR3 is CASSQSPGDSGNTIYF. The CDR3 DNA is TGCGCCAGCAGCCAGTCCCCAGGGGACTCCGGAAACACCATATATTTT.

This clonotype turned up a few times. This chain connects TRBV28 to TRBJ2-1, with D perhaps assigned TRBD1 or TRBD2 (5 bases each). The V gene lost 6 bases and the J gene lost 6 bases, with 21 bases spanning the gap. Per the germline V gene, CDR1 is MDHEN and CDR2 is SYDVKM. The CDR3 has 16 amino acids. CDR3 bases: TGTGCCAGCAGGGGTTGGGACCCCAGTCTTAGCAATGAGCAGTTCTTC. Its translation: CASRGWDPSLSNEQFF.

This clonotype was counted ten times or more. The chain is built from TRBV6-4 and TRBJ2-7, with a possible D match to TRBD1 (5 bases). Germline values: CDR1 MRHNA, CDR2 SNTAGT. The V end lost 0 bases, the J end lost 0 bases, and 9 bases lay between the germline ends. The CDR3 sequence is 15 residues long. DNA of the CDR3: TGTGCCAGCAGTGACTCGAGACAGAGCTCCTACGAGCAGTACTTC. Protein sequence: CASSDSRQSSYEQYF.

There are a few counts of this clonotype. V and J are TRBV10-3 and TRBJ2-3, with TRBD2 matching over 11 bases. The CDR3 is 17 residues long. Germline trimming cut 4 bases from V and 0 bases from J; bases unmatched to any gene: 6. Germline CDR1 reads ENHRY; CDR2 reads SYGVKD. CDR3 DNA: TGTGCCATCAGTGGGGGGACTAGCGGCCGCAGCACAGATACGCAGTATTTT. It specifies CAISGGTSGRSTDTQYF.

Ten or more counts support this clonotype. The chain employs TRBV6-2 or TRBV6-3 and TRBJ2-7, with D uncertain. The V and J ends lost 1 base and 1 base respectively, with 11 bases between them. The CDR3 contains 15 residues. From germline, CDR1 is MNHEY and CDR2 SVGEGT. This chain's CDR3 is CASSYLVGPSYEQYF. The DNA of the CDR3 is TGTGCCAGCAGTTACTTGGTAGGGCCATCCTACGAGCAGTACTTC.

In this sample, this clonotype turned up many times. This rearrangement joins TRBV28 to TRBJ2-7; 9 nucleotides align to TRBD2. CDR1 and CDR2 from the germline V gene are MDHEN and SYDVKM. The CDR3 sequence is 14 residues long. V shed 3 bases, J shed 3 bases, and the junction held 3 bases outside the gene matches. CDR3 nucleotides: TGTGCCAGCAGTTTCAGACTAGCGGACTACGAGCAGTACTTC. This gives the protein CASSFRLADYEQYF. The entire variable domain, with the rest obtained from reference TRBV28 and TRBJ2-7, is as follows: DVKVTQSSRYLVKRTGEKVFLECVQDMDHENMFWYRQDPGLGLRLIYFSYDVKMKEKGDIPEGYSVSREKKERFSLILESASTNQTSMYLCASSFRLADYEQYFGPGTRLTVT.

The J gene is TRBJ2-5, the V gene TRBV12-3 or TRBV12-4, with 7 nucleotides matching TRBD1. The CDR3 contains 15 residues. J gave up 0 bases and V 4 bases, and 5 bases lay outside the gene matches. The CDR3 DNA reads as TGTGCCAGCAGTTCACACGACAGGGACCAAGAGACCCAGTACTTC. Translation gives CASSSHDRDQETQYF.

In this sample, this clonotype turned up many times. The genes are TRBV6-6 and TRBJ1-5; D possibly corresponds to TRBD1 (5 bases). The CDR3 runs to 17 residues. The ends were cut back, 2 bases at V and 0 bases at J, with 14 bases in the middle. CDR1 is MNHNY and CDR2 is SVGAGI in the germline V gene (reference sequence). The CDR3 loop is CASSYGGGPNSNQPQHF. Here the CDR3 DNA reads TGTGCCAGCAGTTACGGGGGAGGGCCAAATAGCAATCAGCCCCAGCATTTT.

This clonotype was found many times. This chain joins TRBV4-1 and TRBJ2-3; D uncertain. The V end was cut by 1 base, the J end by 1 base, with 3 bases between. This CDR3 contains 13 residues. Germline CDR1 reads MGHRA; CDR2 reads YSYEKL. This CDR3 reads CASSQAGTDTQYF. The CDR3, as DNA: TGCGCCAGCAGCCAAGCGGGCACAGATACGCAGTATTTT.

This clonotype has just a few counts. The chain employs TRBV9 and TRBJ2-3; weak D call: TRBD2 (6 bases). CDR1 SGDLS and CDR2 YYNGEE come from the germline V gene. The CDR3 contains 15 residues. Between the trimmed V and J ends, which lost 3 bases and 2 bases, there was a span of 13 bases. CDR3 sequence reads: CASSAGLGNTDTQYF. The CDR3 DNA reads as TGTGCCAGCAGCGCGGGACTGGGAAACACAGATACGCAGTATTTT.

This clonotype occurred many times. This sequence joins TRBV20-1 and TRBJ2-3, with a weak D call TRBD1 (6 bases). Looked up from germline, CDR1 is DFQATT and CDR2 is SNEGSKA (reference sequence). The CDR3 is 14 amino acids. Trimming pared 6 bases from V and 5 bases from J, leaving 18 bases between. CDR3 in amino acids: CSAHGQFGGDTQYF. The CDR3 nucleotides are TGCAGTGCCCACGGACAGTTTGGGGGAGATACGCAGTATTTT.

This clonotype was detected many times. The rearrangement links TRBV2 to TRBJ2-1, with a possible D match to TRBD1 (6 bases). CDR3 size: 15 residues. Germline-derived CDR1 and CDR2 are SNHLY and FYNNEI. The V gene lost 3 bases and the J gene lost 9 bases, with 18 bases spanning the gap. This CDR3 is CASSDRGSFIGEQFF. CDR3 coding DNA: TGTGCCAGCAGTGACAGGGGTTCTTTTATCGGTGAGCAGTTCTTC.

The table lists this clonotype with a few counts. The gene calls are TRBV5-1 and TRBJ2-1; no definite D call. Trimming cost V 6 bases and J 0 bases, with 7 bases left between them. Per germline, CDR1 SGHRS and CDR2 YFSETQ. CDR3 size: 13 residues. CDR3 in amino acids: CASMQSSYNEQFF. In DNA, the CDR3 is TGCGCCAGCATGCAAAGCTCCTACAATGAGCAGTTCTTC.

Ten or more counts support this clonotype. The chain has TRBV20-1 and TRBJ2-7; TRBD1 agrees at 10 bases. Germline CDR1 reads DFQATT; CDR2 reads SNEGSKA (reference sequence). The CDR3 length is 14 residues. Germline trimming cut 2 bases from V and 4 bases from J; bases unmatched to any gene: 5. CDR3: CSARLTGGLYEQYF. The CDR3 nucleotides read TGCAGTGCTAGACTGACAGGGGGCTTGTACGAGCAGTACTTC.

V gene TRBV7-2 combines with J gene TRBJ2-3, with TRBD2 identical over 7 bases. The CDR3 consists of 17 residues. With 0 bases clipped from V and 2 bases from J, the junction kept 8 bases outside the gene matches. CDR1 is SGHTA and CDR2 is FQGNSA in the germline V gene. The DNA of the CDR3 is TGTGCCAGCAGCTTAGCGGGAGGGGTAGGCTCCACAGATACGCAGTATTTT. Translated: CASSLAGGVGSTDTQYF.

This clonotype was counted at least ten times. CDR3 in amino acids: CASSSTGLYEQYF. CDR3 sequence (DNA): TGCGCCAGCAGCTCTACAGGGCTCTACGAGCAGTACTTC. J is TRBJ2-7 and V is TRBV5-1; a possible D gene is TRBD1 (6 bases). The CDR3 is 13 amino acids. V was pared by 3 bases and J by 3 bases, with 10 bases between. The germline V gene encodes CDR1 SGHRS and CDR2 YFSETQ.

This clonotype showed up many times. The V gene is TRBV11-2, the J gene TRBJ2-3, with TRBD2 matching 11 bases. Germline V lookup: CDR1 SGHAT, CDR2 FQNNGV. J lost 2 bases, V lost 3 bases, and 16 bases had no gene match. The CDR3 has 20 residues. The CDR3 DNA reads TGTGCCAGCAGCTTCGTTAGGGGGACTAGCGGAGGCGGGGACACAGATACGCAGTATTTT. The encoded protein is CASSFVRGTSGGGDTDTQYF.